These T cell receptor beta chains were read from a single sample in a study of cytomegalovirus exposure and HLA in healthy donors. Produced via immunoSEQ multiplex PCR; TCRdb's table is partial and in-frame only. Counted here are more than 100,000 clones, around two thirds occurring once; the ten biggest clones make up 8% to 9%. Sequenced: PBMCs. The receptor source for this set is a woman aged 40 to 50 in good health and CMV-seropositive. The conserved cysteine and the conserved F or W are not part of the CDR3 here. Fields, in order: V gene, D gene, CDR3 protein. D genes are given only for firm matches.

>TRBV14|NA
ASSRITGMNTEAF
>TRBV15|NA
ATSRDYTATNEKLF
>TRBV4-1|NA
ASSPQAESSYEQY
>TRBV6-5|TRBD1
ASGDRESEKLF
>TRBV6-1|NA
ASSEDGSSYNSPLH
>TRBV27|NA
ASSPLGGYGNTIY
>TRBV28|NA
ASIDRRNQPQH
>TRBV7-6|NA
ASSLERGRNEQY
>TRBV5-6|TRBD2
ASSLRGGAGETQY
>TRBV6-1|NA
ASSERGGAYGNEKLF
>TRBV29-1|TRBD1
SVLGQVNTGELF
>TRBV13|TRBD2
ASSLNPLAMGDTQY
>TRBV5-1|TRBD1
ASSLPGQGVLITDTQY
>TRBV5-1|TRBD1
ASSSRVLGQGASDTQY
>TRBV19|TRBD1
ASSRGTGLSNQPQH
>TRBV2|NA
ASDYPGHLRDEQF
>TRBV7-8|NA
ASSLDLATPGQF
>TRBV6-5|NA
ASSILPRQEQY
>TRBV5-5|NA
ASGGDGGYT
>TRBV2|TRBD2
ASSAASGHPNEQF
>TRBV28|NA
ASSSQSLSRTEAF
>TRBV27|TRBD1
ASSRQGGQPQH
>TRBV2|TRBD2
ASSEGPRREVQDTQY
>TRBV7-8|NA
ASSFRHGGYEQY
>TRBV19|NA
ASSQALQETQY
>TRBV2|NA
ASRDPGTTYEQY
>TRBV29-1|NA
SVTTLFEQY
>TRBV7-8|TRBD2
ASSLGRRLAGEGETQY
>TRBV5-1|TRBD1
ASSPDREVAF
>TRBV5-6|NA
ASTSQGRYGYT
>TRBV27|TRBD1
ASSSGQGWSGELF
>TRBV7-2|NA
ASSLAVRVFRSYNEQF
>TRBV19|NA
ASSIRLPGYNEQF
>TRBV5-6|NA
ASSREETQY
>TRBV15|NA
ATSPQQSGRDNEQF
>TRBV5-1|NA
ASSGGAQNTEAF
>TRBV6-1|TRBD1
ASSEGDSIYGYT
>TRBV15|NA
ASTQSNTGELF
>TRBV7-6|TRBD1
ASSRDPGTGQGVGRTEAF
>TRBV27|TRBD2
ASSLSGSVQY
>TRBV7-2|TRBD1
ASSLVQGGYTEAF
>TRBV5-8|TRBD1
ASSRDRGTDTQY
>TRBV27|NA
ASSLLDEQF